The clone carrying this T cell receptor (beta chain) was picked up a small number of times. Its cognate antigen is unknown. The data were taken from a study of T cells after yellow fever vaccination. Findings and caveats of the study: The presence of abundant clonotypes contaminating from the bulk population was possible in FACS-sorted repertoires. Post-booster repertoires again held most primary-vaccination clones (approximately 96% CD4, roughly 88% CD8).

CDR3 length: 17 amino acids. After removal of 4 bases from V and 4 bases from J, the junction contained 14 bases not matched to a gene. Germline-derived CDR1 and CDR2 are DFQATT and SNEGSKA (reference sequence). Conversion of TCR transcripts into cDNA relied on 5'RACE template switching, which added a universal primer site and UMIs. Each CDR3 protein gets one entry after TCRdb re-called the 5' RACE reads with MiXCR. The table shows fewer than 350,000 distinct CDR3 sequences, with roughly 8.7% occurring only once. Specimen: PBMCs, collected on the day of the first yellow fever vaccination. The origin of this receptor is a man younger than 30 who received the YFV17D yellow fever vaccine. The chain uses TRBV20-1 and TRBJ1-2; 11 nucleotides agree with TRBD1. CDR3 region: CSAKTRDRGGLSYGYTF. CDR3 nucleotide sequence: TGCAGTGCTAAGACCCGGGACAGGGGGGGCCTGTCCTATGGCTACACCTTC.